This T cell receptor beta chain was sequenced in a study of identifying expanded T cells in peripheral blood. Assay used: immunoSEQ multiplex PCR; TCRdb lists only in-frame clones, some missing. Found here are about 82,000 clones, about 90% of them singletons; the top ten hold 7.3%. The CDR3 totals 16 residues. The trim removed 1 base at V and 1 base at J, leaving 5 bases unmatched. Germline CDR1 reads SGHRS; CDR2 reads YFSETQ. On this clone: What it recognizes is unknown.

Whole-study results and caveats: Approximately two-week clone count variance significantly increased as total template count grew.

The specimen was blood. This receptor was taken from a person aged 18 to 70 in good health. The chain is built from TRBV5-1 and TRBJ2-3, with 8 bases lining up with TRBD1. CDR3 sequence: CASSLQPGQGTDTQYF. The CDR3 DNA follows: TGCGCCAGCAGCTTGCAGCCGGGACAGGGCACAGATACGCAGTATTTT.